The 21 T cell receptor beta chains in this list originate from one sample, sequenced in a study of graft-versus-host responses after intestinal transplantation. TCRdb's copy holds only in-frame clones and misses some; the assay was immunoSEQ multiplex PCR. Of around 25,000 clones in the sample, roughly 43% were seen once. The specimen was alloreactive CD4+ T cells from a mixed lymphocyte reaction culture, collected before intestinal transplant. Subset given: CFSE-low proliferating T cells sorted from roughly six-day pre-transplant mixed lymphocyte reaction (GvH or HvG direction). All receptors derive from a human patient who received an intestinal transplant.

The chain is built from TRBV4-1 and TRBJ2-5; 7 nucleotides agree with TRBD2. The CDR3 runs to 16 residues. Germline V CDR1 and CDR2: MGHRA, YSYEKL. V shed 3 bases, J shed 2 bases, and the junction held 9 bases outside the gene matches. The CDR3 is CASSQIYQRGQETQYF. The CDR3 nucleotides are TGCGCCAGCAGCCAGATTTACCAGCGGGGACAAGAGACCCAGTACTTC.

This clone was counted between two and nine times. The J gene is TRBJ2-4, the V gene TRBV7-9; the D gene is possibly TRBD2 (5 bases). The V end lost 7 bases, the J end lost 7 bases, and 14 bases lay between the germline ends. The CDR3 sequence is 13 residues long. Per germline, CDR1 SEHNR and CDR2 FQNEAQ (reference sequence). The CDR3 DNA reads TGTGCCAGCACCCCAACGGGGTGGAACATTCAGTACTTC. It codes for CASTPTGWNIQYF.

V is TRBV5-1 and J is TRBJ2-5; 11 bases agree with TRBD2. The CDR3 length is 16 residues. Germline-derived CDR1 and CDR2 are SGHRS and YFSETQ. V lost 2 bases and J lost 1; bases outside the gene matches: 4. The CDR3 loop is CASSFLAGGFQETQYF. CDR3 DNA: TGCGCCAGCAGCTTCTTAGCGGGAGGGTTCCAAGAGACCCAGTACTTC.

This clone turned up a few times. The J gene is TRBJ2-3, the V gene TRBV2; D may be TRBD2 (6 bases). Germline values: CDR1 SNHLY, CDR2 FYNNEI. The length of the CDR3 is 13 residues. V was shortened by 8 bases and J by 2 bases, with 11 bases between the two germline ends. The chain's CDR3 is CASSGEATDTQYF. DNA of the CDR3: TGTGCCAGCTCGGGAGAGGCCACAGATACGCAGTATTTT. The full variable domain, rest sourced from reference TRBV2 and TRBJ2-3, is EPEVTQTPSHQVTQMGQEVILRCVPISNHLYFYWYRQILGQKVEFLVSFYNNEISEKSEIFDDQFSVERPDGSNFTLKIRSTKLEDSAMYFCASSGEATDTQYFGPGTRLTVL.

This clone has just a few counts. The chain links TRBV6-1 to TRBJ2-7; D ambiguous. V gave up 3 bases and J gave up 4 bases, with 16 bases separating them. CDR1 is MNHNS and CDR2 is SASEGT in the germline V gene. The CDR3 is 15 amino acids. The CDR3 nucleotides are TGTGCCAGCAGTGAGACCTATATAGCTTTGTACGAGCAGTACTTC. This translates into CASSETYIALYEQYF.

This clone turned up a few times. The chain's CDR3 is CASSNLNSPLHF. CDR3 nucleotide sequence: TGCGCCAGCAGCAACCTAAATTCACCCCTCCACTTT. The rearrangement links TRBV10-2 to TRBJ1-6, with D hard to call. CDR3 length: 12 residues. Trimming removed 6 bases at V and 7 bases at J, with 7 bases between. Germline CDR1 is WSHSY and CDR2 is SAAADI.

The chain recombines TRBV19 with TRBJ1-1, with 10 bases fitting TRBD1. CDR1 and CDR2 from the germline V gene are LNHDA and SQIVND (reference sequence). This CDR3 is built from 18 residues. V shed 0 bases, J shed 4 bases, and the junction held 11 bases outside the gene matches. CDR3 loop: CASSIDIKGQGFVTEAFF. The CDR3 DNA reads as TGTGCCAGTAGTATAGATATTAAGGGACAGGGGTTCGTCACTGAAGCTTTCTTT.

The chain uses TRBV9 and TRBJ2-3, with D maybe TRBD2 (6 bases). The CDR3 runs 16 residues. The V and J ends lost 3 bases and 2 bases respectively, with 16 bases between them. Germline V lookup: CDR1 SGDLS, CDR2 YYNGEE. CDR3 sequence reads: CASSARIGGDTDTQYF. DNA for the CDR3: TGTGCCAGCAGCGCCAGGATCGGGGGAGACACAGATACGCAGTATTTT.

This clone occurred a few times. The chain carries TRBV2 and TRBJ2-5; D unclear. The CDR3 sequence is 12 residues long. The germline CDR1 and CDR2 sequences are SNHLY and FYNNEI. The V gene lost 6 bases and the J gene lost 5 bases, with 10 bases spanning the gap. The CDR3 region is CASSTRWETQYF. The CDR3 region has the DNA TGTGCCAGCAGCACTCGGTGGGAGACCCAGTACTTC.

The chain combines TRBV7-3 with TRBJ1-3; 7 nucleotides match TRBD1. The V gene end was trimmed by 5 bases and the J gene end by 7 bases; junction bases not matched to a gene: 2. This CDR3 is 12 amino acids long. Germline V gene lookup returns CDR1 SGHTA and CDR2 FQGTGA. CDR3 loop: CASSPGGNTIYF. The CDR3 DNA reads as TGTGCCAGCAGCCCAGGGGGTAACACCATATATTTT.

The chain carries TRBV7-2 and TRBJ2-1; TRBD2 agrees at 9 bases. This CDR3 spans 15 amino acids. J gave up 6 bases and V 5 bases, and 8 bases lay outside the gene matches. Germline V gene lookup returns CDR1 SGHTA and CDR2 FQGNSA. The CDR3 sequence is CASSRRAGGLNEQFF. The CDR3 DNA reads TGTGCCAGCAGCCGTCGGGCGGGGGGGCTCAATGAGCAGTTCTTC.

The CDR3 protein is CASSGLGQGGRYTF. Written as DNA, the CDR3 is TGTGCCAGCAGCGGGCTAGGGCAGGGGGGACGCTACACCTTC. The chain joins TRBV9 to TRBJ1-2; 7 positions match TRBD1. The germline V gene has CDR1 SGDLS and CDR2 YYNGEE. V trimming: 3 bases; J trimming: 9 bases; junction bases outside the gene matches: 11. The CDR3 has 14 residues.

For the CDR3, the DNA is TGTGCCAGCTCTCCAGAGGGAGGTCGCAATCAGCCCCAGCATTTT. Its protein product is CASSPEGGRNQPQHF. The rearrangement joins TRBV21-1 to TRBJ1-5. TRBV21-1 has pseudogene status. The CDR3 is made up of 15 amino acids.

This clone showed up just a few times. This chain joins TRBV6-1 and TRBJ2-3; 7 positions match TRBD2. Germline assignment: CDR1 MNHNS and CDR2 SASEGT. After removal of 2 bases from V and 4 bases from J, the junction contained 9 bases not matched to a gene. The CDR3 consists of 16 residues. The CDR3 DNA sequence: TGTGCCAGCAGTGAACGGGGACTAAACCCGGCAGATACGCAGTATTTT. Translating it yields CASSERGLNPADTQYF.

The V call is TRBV18, the J call TRBJ1-6, with 8 bases that match TRBD1. The CDR3 extends over 15 amino acids. V dropped 5 bases and J dropped 7; count of bases not matched to a gene: 7. Germline lookup yields CDR1 KGHSH and CDR2 LQKENI. CDR3 nucleotides: TGTGCCAGCTCAGCGACAGGGGTCCCGAATTCACCCCTCCACTTT. Translation gives CASSATGVPNSPLHF. Combining the CDR3 with reference TRBV18 and TRBJ1-6 gives the whole variable domain NAGVMQNPRHLVRRRGQEARLRCSPMKGHSHVYWYRQLPEEGLKFMVYLQKENIIDESGMPKERFSAEFPKEGPSILRIQQVVRGDSAAYFCASSATGVPNSPLHFGNGTRLTVT.

CDR3 in DNA: TGTGCCAGCTCACCCCGTACAGGGGGCTATGGCTACACCTTC. Amino acid sequence: CASSPRTGGYGYTF. The chain is built from TRBV18 and TRBJ1-2; 8 positions agree with TRBD1. CDR1 and CDR2 (germline): KGHSH, LQKENI. The V gene end was trimmed by 3 bases and the J gene end by 4 bases; junction bases not matched to a gene: 4. The CDR3 is 14 amino acids.

V and J are TRBV19 and TRBJ1-4; no reliable D call. V was shortened by 5 bases and J by 7 bases, with 5 bases between the two germline ends. The CDR3 runs to 11 residues. From germline, CDR1 is LNHDA and CDR2 SQIVND (reference sequence). DNA for the CDR3: TGTGCCAGTAGTTCCATTGAAAAACTGTTTTTT. It specifies CASSSIEKLFF.

In nucleotides, the CDR3 is TGCGCCAGCAGCTCAAGGGGAAGCGGGGGGGCGAGCACAGATACGCAGTATTTT. Protein sequence: CASSSRGSGGASTDTQYF. This sequence joins TRBV5-1 and TRBJ2-3, with 10 bases fitting TRBD2. The J segment lost 0 bases and the V segment lost 3 bases, leaving 10 bases of the junction unmatched. CDR1 and CDR2 from the germline V gene are SGHRS and YFSETQ. The CDR3 is 18 amino acids.

The chain links TRBV5-6 to TRBJ1-1; the D is unclear. The CDR3 is 14 residues long. V was trimmed by 6 bases and J by 0 bases, leaving 12 bases between them. Germline values: CDR1 SGHDT, CDR2 YYEEEE. The CDR3 region is CASTFGILNTEAFF. DNA for the CDR3: TGTGCCAGCACCTTCGGGATACTGAACACTGAAGCTTTCTTT.

This clone appeared a few times. The V call is TRBV9, the J call TRBJ2-1; D is perhaps TRBD2 (6 bases). Trimming cost V 0 bases and J 8 bases, with 18 bases left between them. The CDR3 runs to 16 residues. Germline loops: CDR1 SGDLS, CDR2 YYNGEE. This CDR3 is CASSVAPAGPTYEQFF. The CDR3 coding sequence is TGTGCCAGCAGCGTAGCTCCCGCGGGACCTACCTATGAGCAGTTCTTC.

This clone has only a few counts. J is TRBJ2-1 and V is TRBV6-5; 7 bases fit TRBD2. Germline CDR1 is MNHEY and CDR2 is SVGAGI. Germline trimming cut 5 bases from V and 1 base from J; bases unmatched to any gene: 5. There are 15 residues in the CDR3. The CDR3: CASSSGTRSYNEQFF. The CDR3 nucleotides are TGTGCCAGCAGTAGCGGGACGAGGTCCTACAATGAGCAGTTCTTC.